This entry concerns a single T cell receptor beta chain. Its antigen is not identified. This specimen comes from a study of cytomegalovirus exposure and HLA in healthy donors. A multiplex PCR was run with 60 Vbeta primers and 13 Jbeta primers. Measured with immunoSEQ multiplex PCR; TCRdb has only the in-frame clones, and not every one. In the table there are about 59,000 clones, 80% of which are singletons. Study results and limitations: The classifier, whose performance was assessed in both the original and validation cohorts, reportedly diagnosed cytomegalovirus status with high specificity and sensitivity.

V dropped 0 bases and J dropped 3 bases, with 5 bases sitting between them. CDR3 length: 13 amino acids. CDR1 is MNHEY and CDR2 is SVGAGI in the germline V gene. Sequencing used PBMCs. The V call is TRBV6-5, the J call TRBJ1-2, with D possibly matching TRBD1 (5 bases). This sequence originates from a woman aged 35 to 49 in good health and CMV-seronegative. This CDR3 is CASSYSTDYGYTF. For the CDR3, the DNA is TGTGCCAGCAGTTACTCGACAGACTATGGCTACACCTTC.